A selection of T cell receptor beta chains follows, all from one sample in a study of beta chain features in type 1 diabetes. The protocol was immunoSEQ multiplex PCR, while the TCRdb copy is restricted to in-frame clones and leaves out a portion. The table records about 710,000 clones, about an eighth of them present only once. The sample comprised naive CD4+ T cells from blood. The source is a man between 18 and 35 years old with type 1 diabetes. The CDR3 runs from the conserved cysteine through the conserved F or W. Fields, in order: clone size, D gene, V gene, J gene, CDR3 DNA, CDR3 protein. D genes are given only for firm matches. Only some rows state a clone size, as once, few, many or a class for expanded clones.

few	NA	TRBV6-6	TRBJ1-5	TGTGCCAGCAGTTACCAAGGTAGCAATCAGCCCCAGCATTTT	CASSYQGSNQPQHF
NA	NA	TRBV23-1	TRBJ1-5	TGCGCCAGCAGTCACCCGAAAGGAGGAGGCAATCAGCCCCAGCATTTT	CASSHPKGGGNQPQHF
few	TRBD2	TRBV30	TRBJ2-5	TGTGCCTGGAGGCCCGGACTAGCGGGGGAGTTTGAGACCCAGTACTTC	CAWRPGLAGEFETQYF
NA	NA	TRBV2	TRBJ1-2	TGTGCCAGCAGCCAAGAGGGAGCCTATGGCTACACCTTC	CASSQEGAYGYTF
few	TRBD1	TRBV9	TRBJ2-5	TGTGCCAGCAGCGCCCGGGGACAGCAAGAGACCCAGTACTTC	CASSARGQQETQYF
NA	TRBD2	TRBV5-1	TRBJ2-7	TGCGCCAGCAGCATCGGACAGCCTAATCTAGCGGGCTCCCACGAGCAGTACTTC	CASSIGQPNLAGSHEQYF
NA	NA	TRBV7-2	TRBJ2-5	TGTGCCAGCAGCTCCCTGCTTCTGGGGGGCCAAGAGACCCAGTACTTC	CASSSLLLGGQETQYF
NA	NA	TRBV6-5	TRBJ1-4	TGTGCCAGCAGTTACCTTACGGGGATGGGAGGAAAACTGTTTTTT	CASSYLTGMGGKLFF
NA	NA	TRBV7-9	TRBJ1-1	TGTGCCAGCAGCCCGCGGGGACCGACGAACACTGAAGCTTTCTTT	CASSPRGPTNTEAFF
NA	NA	TRBV20-1	TRBJ1-6	TGCAGTGCTAGGGGTTCACCCCTCCACTTT	CSARGSPLHF
NA	NA	TRBV4-3	TRBJ1-6	TGCGCCAGCAGCCAAGATCTCGGGTTCGATTCACCCCTCCACTTT	CASSQDLGFDSPLHF
NA	TRBD2	TRBV29-1	TRBJ2-1	TGCAGCGTTGAAGATGGGGGGGATGAGCAGTTCTTC	CSVEDGGDEQFF
few	TRBD1	TRBV30	TRBJ1-4	TGTGCCTGGAGCTCCCGGGACAGGGGAGGAGAAAAACTGTTTTTT	CAWSSRDRGGEKLFF
NA	NA	TRBV30	TRBJ2-1	TGTGCCTGGAGTGTGCAGCGGAGTTACAATGAGCAGTTCTTC	CAWSVQRSYNEQFF
few	TRBD1	TRBV9	TRBJ1-2	TGTGCCAGCGAGGACAGGGCTAACTATGGCTACACCTTC	CASEDRANYGYTF
few	NA	TRBV6-6	TRBJ2-7	TGTGCCAGCAGTTGGCCCCGTCGAGGTTCCTACGAGCAGTACTTC	CASSWPRRGSYEQYF
NA	NA	TRBV14	TRBJ2-5	TGTGCCAGCAGCCGGCAGCCTTTCCAAGAGACCCAGTACTTC	CASSRQPFQETQYF
NA	NA	TRBV5-1	TRBJ1-5	TGCGCCAGCAGCTTGGGGCAGGGCAGCAATCAGCCCCAGCATTTT	CASSLGQGSNQPQHF
once	NA	TRBV6-5	TRBJ2-7	TGTGCCAGCAGTTACTCGATATGGGGGGAACCCTACGAGCAGTACTTC	CASSYSIWGEPYEQYF
NA	NA	TRBV12-5	TRBJ2-3	TGTGCTAGTCAGGGAGTCACAGATACGCAGTATTTT	CASQGVTDTQYF
NA	TRBD1	TRBV27	TRBJ1-3	TGTGCCAGCAGTTTTTCGAGGGTAGGGGGCCACACCATATATTTT	CASSFSRVGGHTIYF
few	NA	TRBV9	TRBJ2-4	TGTGCCAGCAGCGTAGACAGCTGGGGGAACATTCAGTACTTC	CASSVDSWGNIQYF
few	TRBD1	TRBV9	TRBJ2-3	TGTGCCAGCAGCGCCGACAGGGTCAGCACAGATACGCAGTATTTT	CASSADRVSTDTQYF
few	TRBD1	TRBV4-2	TRBJ1-1	TGTGCCAGCAGCCCTGTTGACAGGGAGGCCACTGAAGCTTTCTTT	CASSPVDREATEAFF
few	NA	TRBV30	TRBJ2-1	TGTGCCCTCCGGGGCAGTGAAAACTACAATGAGCAGTTCTTC	CALRGSENYNEQFF
NA	NA	TRBV4-1	TRBJ2-5	TGCGCCAGCAGCCAATCCCCATTAAGAGAGACCCAGTACTTC	CASSQSPLRETQYF
NA	NA	TRBV9	TRBJ2-1	TGTTCCAGCAGCGGGTACAATGAGCAGTTCTTC	CSSSGYNEQFF
few	NA	TRBV6-5	TRBJ1-5	TGTGCCAGCAGTCAGGGTTTAGGACAGCCCCAGCATTTT	CASSQGLGQPQHF
NA	TRBD1	TRBV28	TRBJ1-2	TGTGCCAGCAGGCGACAGGGGGCGGGCGGCTACACCTTC	CASRRQGAGGYTF
few	NA	TRBV25-1	TRBJ1-4	TGTGCCAGCATTCCGGGACCGCTGAGGGGAAAACTGTTTTTT	CASIPGPLRGKLFF
few	NA	TRBV6-5	TRBJ1-5	TGTGCCAGCAGTTACTCGCCTGGGACTGAACAATCCTCGTTT	CASSYSPGTEQSSF
few	NA	TRBV5-4	TRBJ1-1	TGTGCCAGCAGCTTGGAGCCTACTGAAGCTTTCTTT	CASSLEPTEAFF
NA	NA	TRBV7-2	TRBJ2-3	TGTGCCAGCACCGAGCAGGGGATGGATACGCAGTATTTT	CASTEQGMDTQYF
few	NA	TRBV9	TRBJ2-1	TGTGCCAGCAGCGTAGGTAGTATCAATGAGCAGTTCTTC	CASSVGSINEQFF
NA	NA	TRBV18	TRBJ1-4	TGTGCCAGCTCAGGCGACGCCGAGGGCAATGAAAAACTGTTTTTT	CASSGDAEGNEKLFF
few	NA	TRBV7-2	TRBJ2-7	TGTGCCAGCAGAGCTCGGGACTCCTACGAGCAGTACTTC	CASRARDSYEQYF
NA	NA	TRBV6-6	TRBJ2-5	TGTGCCAGCATCCGGGCAGAACAAGAGACCCAGTACTTC	CASIRAEQETQYF